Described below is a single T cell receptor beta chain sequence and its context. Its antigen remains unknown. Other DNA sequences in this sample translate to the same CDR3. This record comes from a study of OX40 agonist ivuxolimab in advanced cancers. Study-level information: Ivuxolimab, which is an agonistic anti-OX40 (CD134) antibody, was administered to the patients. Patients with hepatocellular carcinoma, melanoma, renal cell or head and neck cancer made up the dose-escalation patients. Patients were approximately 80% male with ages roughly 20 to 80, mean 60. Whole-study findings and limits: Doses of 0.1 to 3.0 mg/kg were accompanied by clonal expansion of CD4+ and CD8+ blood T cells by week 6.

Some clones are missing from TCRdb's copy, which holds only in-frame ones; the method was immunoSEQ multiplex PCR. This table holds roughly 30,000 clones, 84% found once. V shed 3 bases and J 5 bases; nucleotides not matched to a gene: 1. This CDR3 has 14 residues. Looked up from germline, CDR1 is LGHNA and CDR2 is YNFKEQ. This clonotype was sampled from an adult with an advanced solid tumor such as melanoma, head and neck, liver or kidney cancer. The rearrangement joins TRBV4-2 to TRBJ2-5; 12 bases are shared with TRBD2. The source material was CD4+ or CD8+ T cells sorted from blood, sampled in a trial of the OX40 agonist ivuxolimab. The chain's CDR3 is CASSQGTSGETQYF. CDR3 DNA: TGTGCCAGCAGCCAGGGGACTAGCGGGGAGACCCAGTACTTC.